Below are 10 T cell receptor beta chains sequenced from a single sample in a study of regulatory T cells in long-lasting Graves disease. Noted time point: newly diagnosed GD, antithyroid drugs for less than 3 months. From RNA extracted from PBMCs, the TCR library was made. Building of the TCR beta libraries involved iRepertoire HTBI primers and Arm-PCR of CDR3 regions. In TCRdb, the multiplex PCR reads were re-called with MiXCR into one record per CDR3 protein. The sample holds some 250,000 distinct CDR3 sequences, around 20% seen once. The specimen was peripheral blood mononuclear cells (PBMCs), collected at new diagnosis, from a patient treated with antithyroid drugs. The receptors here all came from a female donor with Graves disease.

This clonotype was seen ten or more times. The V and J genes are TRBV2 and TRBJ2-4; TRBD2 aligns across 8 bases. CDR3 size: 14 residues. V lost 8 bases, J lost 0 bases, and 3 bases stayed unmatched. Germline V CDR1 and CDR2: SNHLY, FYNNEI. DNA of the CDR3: TGTGCCAGCGGACTAGCAGAAGCCAAAAACATTCAGTACTTC. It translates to CASGLAEAKNIQYF.

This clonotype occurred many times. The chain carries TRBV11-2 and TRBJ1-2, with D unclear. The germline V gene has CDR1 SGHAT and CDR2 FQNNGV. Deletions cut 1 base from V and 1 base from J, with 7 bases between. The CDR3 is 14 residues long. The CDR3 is CASSLAGGNYGYTF. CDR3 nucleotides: TGTGCCAGCAGCTTAGCTGGCGGTAACTATGGCTACACCTTC.

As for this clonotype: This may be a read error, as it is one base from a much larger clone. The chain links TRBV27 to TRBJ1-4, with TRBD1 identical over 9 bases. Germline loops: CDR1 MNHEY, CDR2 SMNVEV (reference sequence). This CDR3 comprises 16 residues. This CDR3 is CAGSARTGARDEKLFF. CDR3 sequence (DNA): TGTGCCGGCAGTGCCCGGACAGGGGCCAGGGATGAAAAACTGTTTTTT.

The CDR3 DNA follows: TGTGCCAGTAGTATCCGGGCGGGTCCGACCGCCTCTGGGGCCAACGTCCTGACTTTC. Amino acids: CASSIRAGPTASGANVLTF. The chain couples TRBV19 to TRBJ2-6; possibly TRBD2 for D (5 bases). The CDR3 has 19 amino acids. Germline V gene sequence: CDR1 LNHDA, CDR2 SQIVND (reference sequence). Trimming took 3 bases from V and 0 from J, leaving 18 bases between them.

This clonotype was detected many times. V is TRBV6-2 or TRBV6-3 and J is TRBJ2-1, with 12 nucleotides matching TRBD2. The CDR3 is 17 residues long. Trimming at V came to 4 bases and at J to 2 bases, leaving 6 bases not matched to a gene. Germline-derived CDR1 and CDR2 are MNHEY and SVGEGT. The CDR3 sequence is CASSSTSGGQTYNEQFF. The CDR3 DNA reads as TGTGCCAGCAGTTCCACTAGCGGGGGGCAGACCTACAATGAGCAGTTCTTC.

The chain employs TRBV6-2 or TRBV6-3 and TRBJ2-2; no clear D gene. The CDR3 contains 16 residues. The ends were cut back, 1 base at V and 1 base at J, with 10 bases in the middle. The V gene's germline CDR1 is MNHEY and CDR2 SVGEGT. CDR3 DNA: TGTGCCAGCAGTTACTTGTGGGCAGGGAACACCGGGGAGCTGTTTTTT. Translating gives CASSYLWAGNTGELFF.

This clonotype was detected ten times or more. The CDR3 region has the DNA TGTGCCACCAGTGATTTTCCTAGTAGCAATGAGCAGTTCTTC. This gives the protein CATSDFPSSNEQFF. The chain couples TRBV24-1 to TRBJ2-1, with D unresolved. This CDR3 is 14 amino acids long. Trimming took 1 base from V and 6 from J, leaving 9 bases between them. CDR1 and CDR2 from the germline V gene are KGHDR and SFDVKD.

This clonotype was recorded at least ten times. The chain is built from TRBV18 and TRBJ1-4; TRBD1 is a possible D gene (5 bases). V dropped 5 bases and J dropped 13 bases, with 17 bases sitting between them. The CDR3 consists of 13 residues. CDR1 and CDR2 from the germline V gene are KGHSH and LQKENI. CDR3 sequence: CASSTRRDDALFF. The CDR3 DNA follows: TGTGCCAGCTCAACTCGCCGGGACGACGCACTGTTTTTT.

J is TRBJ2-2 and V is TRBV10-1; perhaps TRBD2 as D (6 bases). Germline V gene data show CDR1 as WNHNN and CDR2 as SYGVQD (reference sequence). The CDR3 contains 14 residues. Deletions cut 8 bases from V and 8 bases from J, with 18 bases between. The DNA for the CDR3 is TGCGCCAGCCGGGGGTTGGGGCCCCAGGGGGAGCTGTTTTTT. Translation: CASRGLGPQGELFF.

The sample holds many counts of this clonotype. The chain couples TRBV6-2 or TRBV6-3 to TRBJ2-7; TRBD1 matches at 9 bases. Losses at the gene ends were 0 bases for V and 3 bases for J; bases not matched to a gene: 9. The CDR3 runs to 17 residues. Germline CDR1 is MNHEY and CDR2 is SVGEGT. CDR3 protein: CASSYSIGTGSLYEQYF. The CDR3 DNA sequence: TGTGCCAGCAGTTACTCTATCGGGACAGGGAGCCTCTACGAGCAGTACTTC.